This passage covers 22 T cell receptor beta chains from one sample sequenced in a study of T cell repertoires in cytomegalovirus infection. TCRdb itself ran the reads through MiXCR, one entry per CDR3 protein. The table lists 490,000 or so distinct CDR3 sequences, roughly 12% of them singletons, with around 9.6% in the top ten. Specimen: PBMCs. Receptor source: a human donor in good health (CMV status not recorded). Some clones in this sample may be carry-over from other donors' samples.

This chain connects TRBV12-3 or TRBV12-4 to TRBJ2-1; weak D call: TRBD1 (6 bases). The CDR3 is 15 amino acids. V dropped 6 bases and J dropped 5 bases, with 17 bases sitting between them. The CDR3 here is CASRPPGHSNNEQFF. CDR3 DNA: TGTGCCAGCAGGCCTCCGGGACACAGTAACAATGAGCAGTTCTTC.

This clonotype has only a few counts. V is TRBV2 and J is TRBJ2-7; 12 positions agree with TRBD2. This CDR3 is built from 15 residues. Germline V gene data show CDR1 as SNHLY and CDR2 as FYNNEI. J was trimmed by 2 bases and V by 6 bases; bases with no gene match: 5. This chain's CDR3 is CASRETSGGPYEQYF. DNA for the CDR3: TGTGCCAGCAGGGAAACTAGCGGGGGGCCCTACGAGCAGTACTTC.

In this sample, this clonotype turned up a few times. The V gene is TRBV5-1, the J gene TRBJ1-2; 7 nucleotides agree with TRBD1. The trim removed 4 bases at V and 4 bases at J, leaving 7 bases unmatched. The CDR3 runs 14 residues. Germline V lookup: CDR1 SGHRS, CDR2 YFSETQ. The CDR3 here is CASSAEGQLYGYTF. In DNA form, the CDR3 reads TGCGCCAGCAGCGCCGAGGGACAGCTCTATGGCTACACCTTC.

In its sample, this clonotype was seen many times. The J gene is TRBJ2-3, the V gene TRBV11-2; TRBD2 aligns across 7 bases. J lost 4 bases, V lost 5 bases, and 9 bases had no gene match. This CDR3 is 15 amino acids long. Germline V gene data show CDR1 as SGHAT and CDR2 as FQNNGV. The CDR3 sequence: CASSNPSGHADTQYF. CDR3 bases: TGTGCCAGCAGCAACCCTAGCGGCCACGCAGATACGCAGTATTTT.

This clonotype came up many times. The rearrangement joins TRBV7-9 to TRBJ2-5; D is undetermined. Trimming left V 6 bases short and J 1 base short, with 12 bases between. CDR1 and CDR2 (germline): SEHNR, FQNEAQ (reference sequence). This CDR3 region has 14 residues. The CDR3 here is CASRETAFQETQYF. The CDR3 DNA sequence: TGTGCCAGCAGAGAAACAGCGTTCCAAGAGACCCAGTACTTC.

This clonotype was recorded many times. The chain carries TRBV4-2 and TRBJ2-6, with 11 bases lining up with TRBD1. This CDR3 has 20 amino acids. The trim removed 1 base at V and 2 bases at J, leaving 10 bases unmatched. Germline V lookup: CDR1 LGHNA, CDR2 YNFKEQ. This CDR3 is CASSQVPPPGQGAGANVLTF. Here the CDR3 DNA reads TGTGCCAGCAGCCAAGTTCCCCCGCCGGGACAGGGGGCTGGGGCCAACGTCCTGACTTTC.

The rearrangement joins TRBV19 to TRBJ1-5; D gene uncertain. The CDR3 has 17 residues. V lost 1 base, J lost 0 bases, and 13 bases lay in between. Germline V lookup: CDR1 LNHDA, CDR2 SQIVND (reference sequence). As DNA, the CDR3 is TGTGCCAGTAGTATAGTCTTCACATCTTATAGCAATCAGCCCCAGCATTTT. Protein sequence: CASSIVFTSYSNQPQHF.

This clonotype was recorded many times. The V and J genes are TRBV7-9 and TRBJ1-1; D call uncertain. The V end lost 2 bases, the J end lost 8 bases, and 9 bases lay between the germline ends. Germline V CDR1 and CDR2: SEHNR, FQNEAQ (reference sequence). This CDR3 region has 12 residues. CDR3: CASSLKPLEAFF. In DNA, the CDR3 is TGTGCCAGCAGCTTAAAGCCACTCGAAGCTTTCTTT.

This clonotype is medium-sized by share. The chain links TRBV28 to TRBJ2-7; D is perhaps TRBD2 (5 bases). With 6 bases removed from V and 2 bases from J, the gap between germline ends came to 11 bases. In germline, CDR1 is MDHEN, CDR2 SYDVKM. This CDR3 has 13 residues. The CDR3 sequence: CASRAGPTYEQYF. Written as DNA, the CDR3 is TGTGCCAGCAGGGCGGGTCCAACCTACGAGCAGTACTTC.

This clonotype was recorded at least ten times. This rearrangement joins TRBV7-2 to TRBJ1-3; the D gene is possibly TRBD1 (5 bases). The germline CDR1 and CDR2 sequences are SGHTA and FQGNSA. V gave up 5 bases and J gave up 2 bases, with 13 bases separating them. The CDR3 totals 15 residues. The CDR3 spells CASSPPGGAGNTIYF. The DNA for the CDR3 is TGTGCCAGCAGCCCCCCCGGGGGAGCTGGAAACACCATATATTTT.

This clonotype was counted ten times or more. This chain joins TRBV28 and TRBJ2-7; D not resolved. This CDR3 is built from 15 residues. V was trimmed by 0 bases and J by 2 bases, leaving 11 bases between them. The V gene's germline CDR1 is MDHEN and CDR2 SYDVKM. The CDR3 sequence is CASSLWAVPPYEQYF. The CDR3 coding sequence is TGTGCCAGCAGTTTATGGGCTGTTCCGCCCTACGAGCAGTACTTC. The full variable domain, completed using reference TRBV28 and TRBJ2-7, is DVKVTQSSRYLVKRTGEKVFLECVQDMDHENMFWYRQDPGLGLRLIYFSYDVKMKEKGDIPEGYSVSREKKERFSLILESASTNQTSMYLCASSLWAVPPYEQYFGPGTRLTVT.

This clonotype was detected many times. This chain joins TRBV6-5 and TRBJ1-2; TRBD1 matches 10 bases. In germline, CDR1 is MNHEY, CDR2 SVGAGI. The V gene end was trimmed by 2 bases and the J gene end by 5 bases; junction bases not matched to a gene: 5. The CDR3 contains 15 residues. This chain's CDR3 is CASSYEGQGVYGYTF. The CDR3 bases are TGTGCCAGCAGTTACGAAGGACAGGGGGTTTATGGCTACACCTTC.

At least ten counts were recorded for this clonotype. In DNA form, the CDR3 reads TGTGCCAGCAGCTTAGAAAGGATGGTGGCTAGCGGGAGGGATACGCAGTATTTT. Protein: CASSLERMVASGRDTQYF. V is TRBV7-8 and J is TRBJ2-3; TRBD2 matches 11 bases. This CDR3 has 18 amino acids. Germline assignment: CDR1 SGHVS and CDR2 FQNEAQ. V gave up 1 base and J gave up 6 bases; unmatched junction bases: 12.

As for this clonotype: Given a much more abundant clone one base away, this may be a read error. The conserved phenylalanine or tryptophan normally closing the CDR3 is absent here, so this likely arose from a read error. This chain joins TRBV27 and TRBJ2-2; 7 nucleotides align to TRBD2. V shed 3 bases, J shed 5 bases, and the junction held 6 bases outside the gene matches. This CDR3 is built from 15 residues. Germline loops: CDR1 MNHEY, CDR2 SMNVEV (reference sequence). CDR3 DNA: TGTGCCAGCAGTTTGGAACCCGGGGGGACCGGGGAGCTGTTTTGT. Residues: CASSLEPGGTGELFC.

The rearrangement links TRBV24-1 to TRBJ2-3; D gene unclear. This CDR3 is 16 amino acids long. CDR1 KGHDR and CDR2 SFDVKD come from the germline V gene. V shed 4 bases and J shed 1 base, with 14 bases lying between them. CDR3 sequence (DNA): TGTGCCACCAGTGAGCCTTACAAGGGCCGCACAGATACGCAGTATTTT. Protein: CATSEPYKGRTDTQYF.

Notes on this clonotype: This may stem from a read error, because a much larger clone lies one nucleotide away. The chain employs TRBV20-1 and TRBJ2-1, with 7 nucleotides matching TRBD2. The CDR3 extends over 14 amino acids. Germline CDR1 and CDR2: DFQATT and SNEGSKA (reference sequence). The V gene end was trimmed by 6 bases and the J gene end by 13 bases; junction bases not matched to a gene: 18. The DNA of the CDR3 is TGCAGTGCCGATGGGCTAGCGGCAGGGAATCCCCAGTTCTTC. Translated: CSADGLAAGNPQFF.

A note on this clonotype: A clone one base away is much larger, so this may be a read error. This chain uses TRBV19 with TRBJ2-5, with no clear D. The CDR3 is made up of 14 amino acids. Between the trimmed V and J ends, which lost 8 bases and 2 bases, there was a span of 15 bases. CDR1 is LNHDA and CDR2 is SQIVND in the germline V gene (reference sequence). The DNA of the CDR3 is TGTGCCAGTGCTCCGCTAGGAATGCAAGAGACCCAGTACTTC. It specifies CASAPLGMQETQYF.

This clonotype was counted many times. This chain connects TRBV6-5 to TRBJ1-6; D unclear. The germline gives CDR1 MNHEY, CDR2 SVGAGI. Trimming stripped 2 bases from V and 6 bases from J, with 2 bases between. The CDR3 is made up of 12 amino acids. The CDR3 spells CASSYLNSPLHF. In DNA form, the CDR3 reads TGTGCCAGCAGTTACCTTAATTCACCCCTCCACTTT.

This clonotype was counted a few times. This chain connects TRBV29-1 to TRBJ2-1; TRBD2 matches at 9 bases. This CDR3 is 14 amino acids long. Germline V gene lookup returns CDR1 SQVTM and CDR2 ANQGSEA. V trimming: 7 bases; J trimming: 5 bases; junction bases outside the gene matches: 9. CDR3 in amino acids: CSAGRSGRHNEQFF. CDR3 nucleotide sequence: TGCAGCGCTGGTCGGAGCGGGAGGCACAATGAGCAGTTCTTC.

This clonotype came up many times. This chain connects TRBV7-9 to TRBJ2-1, with D hard to call. The CDR3 extends over 15 amino acids. V was shortened by 2 bases and J by 7 bases, with 15 bases between the two germline ends. Germline lookup yields CDR1 SEHNR and CDR2 FQNEAQ (reference sequence). CDR3 bases: TGTGCCAGCAGCTTATATTCCGGACGTGGGAATGAGCAGTTCTTC. This translates into CASSLYSGRGNEQFF.

The gene calls are TRBV29-1 and TRBJ1-6, with D possibly TRBD1 on 5 matching bases. Germline CDR1 and CDR2: SQVTM and ANQGSEA. V was cut by 4 bases and J by 7 bases, with 11 bases left in between. This CDR3 is 13 amino acids long. As DNA, the CDR3 is TGCAGCGTTGTTGAGCGGGACAATTCACCCCTCCACTTT. This translates into CSVVERDNSPLHF.

This clonotype was recorded at least ten times. J is TRBJ2-7 and V is TRBV5-4; no firm D call. This CDR3 has 14 amino acids. Germline CDR1 SGHNT, CDR2 YYREEE (reference sequence). The V and J ends lost 0 bases and 0 bases respectively, with 7 bases between them. DNA of the CDR3: TGTGCCAGCAGCTTGGCTGCGGTCTCCTACGAGCAGTACTTC. This encodes CASSLAAVSYEQYF. Full variable domain (rest looked up from reference TRBV5-4 and TRBJ2-7): ETGVTQSPTHLIKTRGQQVTLRCSSQSGHNTVSWYQQALGQGPQFIFQYYREEENGRGNFPPRFSGLQFPNYSSELNVNALELDDSALYLCASSLAAVSYEQYFGPGTRLTVT.